Sequencing of this TCR beta chain was carried out in a study of monozygotic twins with inflammatory bowel disease. The V gene's germline CDR1 is SGHNT and CDR2 YYREEE (reference sequence). This CDR3 contains 17 residues. Following a re-call of the 5' RACE reads, TCRdb has one entry per CDR3 protein and lacks DNA. The table counts 330,000 or so distinct CDR3 sequences; around 2% lies in the top ten. Sequenced: blood. The rearrangement uses TRBV5-4 and TRBJ2-1; with no DNA, the TCRdb D assignment of TRBD2 cannot be verified. This receptor was identified in a human donor with ulcerative colitis or Crohn's disease, or a healthy co-twin of an affected twin (not recorded which). CDR3 amino acids: CASSTGLARLSGNEQFF.